These 22 T cell receptor beta chains were all obtained from the same sample, sequenced in a study of cytomegalovirus exposure and HLA in healthy donors (dated by TCRdb to 2016 to 2017). Library construction relied on the immunoSEQ multiplex PCR assay. For the multiplex PCR, a mixture combining 60 forward primers for TCR Vbeta segments and 13 reverse primers for TCR Jbeta segments was used. The clones in this table, taken by TCRdb from immuneACCESS, are in-frame only. Not every clone is retained; where verified, under half of the shortfall comes from an unresolved V gene, and the cause of the rest is unknown. This sample's clone table shows 70,000 to 100,000 clones. Jointly, the top ten make up 5.5% of the sample. What was sequenced was PBMCs. Receptors originate from a girl aged 5-17 years in good health and CMV-seropositive.

This chain uses TRBV5-6 with TRBJ1-1; D perhaps matches TRBD1 (6 bases). CDR1 SGHDT and CDR2 YYEEEE come from the germline V gene. Trimming pared 2 bases from V and 2 bases from J, leaving 10 bases between. CDR3 length equals 14 residues. The CDR3 nucleotides read TGTGCCAGCAGCTTTGGACAGTCTAACACTGAAGCTTTCTTT. Its protein is CASSFGQSNTEAFF.

The chain couples TRBV9 to TRBJ2-3; 10 positions match TRBD1. The CDR3 extends over 17 amino acids. The germline V gene encodes CDR1 SGDLS and CDR2 YYNGEE. V trimming: 1 base; J trimming: 4 bases; junction bases outside the gene matches: 9. CDR3 amino acids: CASSVTLGQGVPDTQYF. The CDR3 nucleotides are TGTGCCAGCAGCGTAACCCTCGGACAGGGGGTCCCAGATACGCAGTATTTT.

V gene TRBV14 combines with J gene TRBJ1-1, with D tentatively TRBD1 (5 bases). V was shortened by 1 base and J by 8 bases, with 8 bases between the two germline ends. From germline, CDR1 is SGHDN and CDR2 FVKESK. This CDR3 has 12 amino acids. CDR3 in DNA: TGTGCCAGCAGCCAAGTAAACAGGGAAGCTTTCTTT. The encoded protein is CASSQVNREAFF.

V usage is TRBV11-3 and J usage is TRBJ1-6, with unresolved D. From germline, CDR1 is SGHNT and CDR2 YENEEA. This CDR3 contains 13 residues. V was trimmed by 1 base and J by 8 bases, leaving 6 bases between them. The DNA of the CDR3 is TGTGCCAGCAGCTTAGCCCGGGATTCACCCCTCCACTTT. This encodes CASSLARDSPLHF.

The genes are TRBV18 and TRBJ1-2, with TRBD1 identical over 9 bases. CDR3 length: 14 residues. Germline V gives CDR1 KGHSH, CDR2 LQKENI. V lost 3 bases to trimming and J lost 2 bases; unmatched junction nucleotides: 1. The CDR3 nucleotides read TGTGCCAGCTCACCCGGGACAGGGAACTATGGCTACACCTTC. Encoded protein: CASSPGTGNYGYTF.

About this clone itself: Different DNA sequences within this sample yield the same CDR3. The chain has TRBV9 and TRBJ1-6; D uncertain. In germline, CDR1 is SGDLS, CDR2 YYNGEE. The CDR3 contains 14 residues. Trimming removed 3 bases at V and 7 bases at J, with 11 bases between. The CDR3 loop reads CASSAVTGNSPLHF. CDR3 DNA: TGTGCCAGCAGCGCCGTAACGGGAAATTCACCCCTCCACTTT. Together with reference TRBV9 and TRBJ1-6, the CDR3 gives the full variable domain: DSGVTQTPKHLITATGQRVTLRCSPRSGDLSVYWYQQSLDQGLQFLIQYYNGEERAKGNILERFSAQQFPDLHSELNLSSLELGDSALYFCASSAVTGNSPLHFGNGTRLTVT.

V and J are TRBV30 and TRBJ1-3; possible D gene TRBD1, 6 bases. Germline V gene data show CDR1 as GTSNPN and CDR2 as SVGIG (reference sequence). The CDR3 spans 16 residues. V lost 0 bases and J 4 bases, leaving 16 bases between the germline ends. CDR3 nucleotide sequence: TGTGCCTGGAGTGTAGGTGCGGGGGCTTCAGGAAACACCATATATTTT. Translated, it gives CAWSVGAGASGNTIYF.

The genes are TRBV15 and TRBJ1-4; maybe TRBD1 (5 bases). Trimming took off 5 bases at V and 3 bases at J, with 13 bases between the two ends. CDR3 length: 15 amino acids. Germline CDR1 reads LNHNV; CDR2 reads YYDKDF (reference sequence). This CDR3 reads CATSGTTDPNEKLFF. The CDR3 DNA is TGTGCCACCAGCGGAACGACAGACCCTAATGAAAAACTGTTTTTT.

The chain joins TRBV6-6 to TRBJ2-1; D remains ambiguous. CDR1 is MNHNY and CDR2 is SVGAGI in the germline V gene (reference sequence). Trimming pared 5 bases from V and 6 bases from J, leaving 5 bases between. This CDR3 spans 11 amino acids. The chain's CDR3 is CASSPGNEQFF. Here the CDR3 DNA reads TGTGCCAGCAGTCCGGGCAATGAGCAGTTCTTC.

The chain recombines TRBV11-2 with TRBJ1-2; D is perhaps TRBD1 (6 bases). Trimming removed 5 bases at V and 2 bases at J, with 15 bases between. The germline CDR1 and CDR2 sequences are SGHAT and FQNNGV. The CDR3 is 15 residues long. CDR3 protein: CASSPIQGGNYGYTF. The DNA of the CDR3 is TGTGCCAGCAGCCCCATACAGGGAGGGAACTATGGCTACACCTTC.

V and J are TRBV27 and TRBJ2-7; 11 bases map to TRBD1. This CDR3 spans 14 amino acids. In germline, CDR1 is MNHEY, CDR2 SMNVEV (reference sequence). V shed 2 bases and J 7 bases; nucleotides not matched to a gene: 4. The CDR3 nucleotides read TGTGCCAGCAGTTTAGGACAGGGGGCGGATGAGCAGTACGTC. Translated, it gives CASSLGQGADEQYV.

The chain employs TRBV4-1 and TRBJ2-3, with D possibly matching TRBD1 (5 bases). V lost 5 bases and J lost 2, with 17 bases in between. CDR1 is MGHRA, CDR2 YSYEKL, per germline. CDR3 size: 16 residues. Written as DNA, the CDR3 is TGCGCCAGCAGCTCTCAGACAGAACTACACACAGATACGCAGTATTTT. Translating it yields CASSSQTELHTDTQYF.

The rearrangement links TRBV6-1 to TRBJ2-1; TRBD2 matches 8 bases. The CDR3 spans 17 residues. J was trimmed by 4 bases and V by 2 bases; bases with no gene match: 10. Germline values: CDR1 MNHNS, CDR2 SASEGT. The CDR3 reads CASSELGFSGVYNEQFF. The CDR3 DNA reads as TGTGCCAGCAGTGAACTGGGTTTTAGCGGGGTATACAATGAGCAGTTCTTC.

The V gene is TRBV28, the J gene TRBJ1-2, with TRBD1 matching over 7 bases. Germline V gene lookup returns CDR1 MDHEN and CDR2 SYDVKM. This CDR3 spans 13 amino acids. Trimming removed 2 bases from V and 12 bases from J; junction bases left unmatched: 9. The CDR3 loop reads CASSLGLDRADTF. The CDR3 nucleotides are TGTGCCAGCAGTTTAGGGTTAGACAGGGCTGACACCTTC.

This rearrangement joins TRBV5-1 to TRBJ2-5, with 12 bases matching TRBD2. CDR1 is SGHRS, CDR2 YFSETQ, per germline. Losses at the gene ends were 0 bases for V and 5 bases for J; bases not matched to a gene: 8. The CDR3 has 17 residues. The chain's CDR3 is CASSLGLAGDTGETQYF. Here the CDR3 DNA reads TGCGCCAGCAGCTTGGGACTAGCGGGGGACACGGGGGAGACCCAGTACTTC. The full variable domain, its missing parts supplied by reference TRBV5-1 and TRBJ2-5, is KAGVTQTPRYLIKTRGQQVTLSCSPISGHRSVSWYQQTPGQGLQFLFEYFSETQRNKGNFPGRFSGRQFSNSRSEMNVSTLELGDSALYLCASSLGLAGDTGETQYFGPGTRLLVL.

The chain recombines TRBV9 with TRBJ1-4, with 8 bases fitting TRBD1. The CDR3 totals 14 residues. With V trimmed by 8 bases and J by 3 bases, 6 bases remained unmatched. CDR1 is SGDLS, CDR2 YYNGEE, per germline. The DNA of the CDR3 is TGTGCCAGTTCCGGACAGGGATCTAATGAAAAACTGTTTTTT. Translating it yields CASSGQGSNEKLFF.

This chain uses TRBV5-1 with TRBJ1-1; D gene uncertain. Looked up from germline, CDR1 is SGHRS and CDR2 is YFSETQ. V lost 0 bases and J 2 bases, leaving 8 bases between the germline ends. The CDR3 has 14 residues. The CDR3 loop is CASSLASGNTEAFF. Here the CDR3 DNA reads TGCGCCAGCAGCTTGGCCTCAGGAAACACTGAAGCTTTCTTT.

The chain carries TRBV5-4 and TRBJ2-1; the match to TRBD1 covers 11 bases. The CDR3 runs to 13 residues. CDR1 and CDR2 (germline): SGHNT, YYREEE (reference sequence). The junction had 5 bases not matched to a gene; V was cut back by 4 bases and J by 11 bases. The CDR3, as DNA: TGTGCCAGCAGCATAGGACAGGGGGCGCAGCAGTTCTTC. Amino acid sequence: CASSIGQGAQQFF.

The V and J genes are TRBV5-6 and TRBJ1-2, with D maybe TRBD1 (6 bases). This CDR3 comprises 13 residues. Germline assignment: CDR1 SGHDT and CDR2 YYEEEE. Between the trimmed V and J ends, which lost 4 bases and 4 bases, there was a span of 11 bases. CDR3 region: CASSLDRFYGYTF. Here the CDR3 DNA reads TGTGCCAGCAGCCTAGACAGGTTCTATGGCTACACCTTC.

The chain combines TRBV29-1 with TRBJ2-2, with a possible D match to TRBD2 (6 bases). V lost 4 bases, J lost 7 bases, and 10 bases lay in between. The V gene's germline CDR1 is SQVTM and CDR2 ANQGSEA. The CDR3 runs 12 residues. For the CDR3, the DNA is TGCAGCGTTGTCGGCGGGGTCGGGGAGCTGTTTTTT. Translated, it gives CSVVGGVGELFF.

The V and J genes are TRBV27 and TRBJ2-2; 9 positions match TRBD2. Trimming cost V 4 bases and J 5 bases; bases outside gene matches: 8. Germline CDR1 MNHEY, CDR2 SMNVEV (reference sequence). The CDR3 contains 16 residues. CDR3 protein: CASSYGGGAYTGELFF. In nucleotides, the CDR3 is TGTGCCAGCAGTTACGGCGGGGGGGCCTATACCGGGGAGCTGTTTTTT.

The gene calls are TRBV4-3 and TRBJ2-1; D may be TRBD2 (5 bases). V lost 0 bases to trimming and J lost 1 base, with 7 bases between them. The CDR3 consists of 15 residues. The germline gives CDR1 LGHNA, CDR2 YSLEER. The CDR3 sequence is CASSQDWESYNEQFF. The CDR3 coding sequence is TGCGCCAGCAGCCAAGATTGGGAGTCCTACAATGAGCAGTTCTTC.